The clone carrying this T cell receptor (beta chain) has a single count. TCRdb's copy holds only in-frame clones and misses some; the assay was immunoSEQ multiplex PCR. The sample lists 150,000 to 160,000 clones; roughly 86% were seen once. The data derive from a study of radiation and T cells in renal cell carcinoma. Per germline, CDR1 MGHRA and CDR2 YSYEKL. Losses at the gene ends were 2 bases for V and 10 bases for J; bases not matched to a gene: 3. The CDR3 length is 15 residues. The time point denotes: blood 2 weeks post-SBRT. Regarding treatment: 15 Gy SBRT to primary tumor, nephrectomy 4 weeks later. Blood was sampled at baseline, 2 weeks and 4 weeks after SBRT.

The gene calls are TRBV4-1 and TRBJ2-3, with TRBD2 identical over 16 bases. The receptor was derived from a woman in her forties or fifties with renal cell carcinoma. Specimen: blood, collected from a patient whose treatment included radiotherapy and nephrectomy. The CDR3 protein is CASSQLGLAGGAQYF. The CDR3 region has the DNA TGCGCCAGCAGCCAACTGGGACTAGCGGGGGGGGCGCAGTATTTT.